The next 31 T cell receptor beta chains were all read from a single sample in a study of cytomegalovirus exposure and HLA in healthy donors. 13 Jbeta primers and 60 Vbeta primers were used for the PCR. TCRdb's table, derived via immunoSEQ multiplex PCR, lists solely in-frame clones and lacks some. Of fewer than 130,000 clones detected, 65% to 80% appear once; the ten largest clones hold 3.1%. The source material was PBMCs. These receptors all come from a woman aged 40 to 50 in good health and CMV-seronegative.

The V and J genes are TRBV19 and TRBJ1-3, with unresolved D. V lost 3 bases and J lost 0, with 9 bases in between. Germline assignment: CDR1 LNHDA and CDR2 SQIVND (reference sequence). CDR3 size: 15 residues. CDR3: CASSMSGDSGNTIYF. CDR3 sequence (DNA): TGTGCCAGTAGTATGTCGGGAGACTCTGGAAACACCATATATTTT.

The chain uses TRBV27 and TRBJ2-7; 11 positions match TRBD2. Germline trimming cut 4 bases from V and 4 bases from J; bases unmatched to any gene: 9. CDR1 MNHEY and CDR2 SMNVEV come from the germline V gene (reference sequence). The CDR3 covers 16 residues. CDR3 region: CASSSSGTSGRYEQYF. CDR3 nucleotides: TGTGCCAGCAGTTCCTCCGGGACTAGCGGCCGGTACGAGCAGTACTTC.

The V call is TRBV5-1, the J call TRBJ2-7, with 7 nucleotides matching TRBD1. V trimming: 3 bases; J trimming: 0 bases; junction bases outside the gene matches: 12. Germline loops: CDR1 SGHRS, CDR2 YFSETQ. This CDR3 comprises 17 residues. The CDR3 sequence is CASSWGAGTASSYEQYF. The CDR3 DNA sequence: TGCGCCAGCAGCTGGGGCGCCGGGACAGCGTCCTCCTACGAGCAGTACTTC. Looking up the rest from reference TRBV5-1 and TRBJ2-7 gives the full variable domain: KAGVTQTPRYLIKTRGQQVTLSCSPISGHRSVSWYQQTPGQGLQFLFEYFSETQRNKGNFPGRFSGRQFSNSRSEMNVSTLELGDSALYLCASSWGAGTASSYEQYFGPGTRLTVT.

The chain uses TRBV5-4 and TRBJ1-2, with D tentatively TRBD1 (6 bases). Looked up from germline, CDR1 is SGHNT and CDR2 is YYREEE (reference sequence). Trimming stripped 0 bases from V and 8 bases from J, with 14 bases between. The CDR3 runs to 14 residues. The CDR3 sequence is CASSLVGGGPGYTF. CDR3 bases: TGTGCCAGCAGCTTGGTAGGGGGAGGGCCCGGCTACACCTTC.

The chain uses TRBV7-2 and TRBJ1-5; D possibly corresponds to TRBD1 (6 bases). V was shortened by 6 bases and J by 0 bases, with 12 bases between the two germline ends. CDR3 length equals 15 residues. Germline lookup yields CDR1 SGHTA and CDR2 FQGNSA. The CDR3 spells CASSSRTASNQPQHF. The CDR3 region has the DNA TGTGCCAGCAGTTCACGGACAGCTAGCAATCAGCCCCAGCATTTT.

The J gene is TRBJ2-7, the V gene TRBV28; 7 bases agree with TRBD2. Trimming took 3 bases from V and 2 from J; bases not matched to a gene: 4. Germline CDR1 MDHEN, CDR2 SYDVKM. This CDR3 comprises 14 residues. This chain's CDR3 is CASSFFSGPYEQYF. CDR3 sequence (DNA): TGTGCCAGCAGTTTCTTTAGCGGGCCCTACGAGCAGTACTTC.

This chain connects TRBV7-9 to TRBJ2-3; 10 nucleotides line up with TRBD1. Germline CDR1 SEHNR, CDR2 FQNEAQ (reference sequence). The CDR3 totals 17 residues. Losses at the gene ends were 5 bases for V and 1 base for J; bases not matched to a gene: 9. In DNA form, the CDR3 reads TGTGCCAGCAGCAGGACGACCGGGACAGGGGGCACAGATACGCAGTATTTT. Protein: CASSRTTGTGGTDTQYF.

The V call is TRBV28, the J call TRBJ1-5; possibly TRBD1 for D (5 bases). V was clipped by 3 bases and J by 0 bases, with 12 bases between them. Germline CDR1 MDHEN, CDR2 SYDVKM. This CDR3 is built from 16 residues. CDR3 in amino acids: CASSFGAAYSNQPQHF. The DNA of the CDR3 is TGTGCCAGCAGTTTTGGGGCAGCCTATAGCAATCAGCCCCAGCATTTT.

The J gene is TRBJ2-7, the V gene TRBV5-6; TRBD1 matches at 10 bases. The CDR3 extends over 15 amino acids. The germline gives CDR1 SGHDT, CDR2 YYEEEE. The ends lost 4 bases at V and 6 bases at J; junction bases unmatched: 10. CDR3 loop: CASSLSGTGVSEQYF. The CDR3 DNA reads as TGTGCCAGCAGCCTTTCCGGGACAGGGGTCTCCGAGCAGTACTTC.

The table lists this clone with a count of one. This chain joins TRBV9 and TRBJ2-3; 11 bases align to TRBD2. The CDR3 is 15 residues long. CDR1 is SGDLS, CDR2 YYNGEE, per germline. V lost 2 bases, J lost 4 bases, and 3 bases stayed unmatched. CDR3 sequence (DNA): TGTGCCAGCAGCGTGCCTAGCGGGGGGTCAGATACGCAGTATTTT. This encodes CASSVPSGGSDTQYF.

The V gene is TRBV6-6, the J gene TRBJ1-5; 8 nucleotides agree with TRBD1. The CDR3 totals 15 residues. Germline V gene lookup returns CDR1 MNHNY and CDR2 SVGAGI (reference sequence). Trimming took 6 bases from V and 1 from J; bases not matched to a gene: 5. The CDR3 DNA reads as TGTGCCAGCAGGGCCACAGGGGGGAGCAATCAGCCCCAGCATTTT. Residues: CASRATGGSNQPQHF.

This chain connects TRBV4-2 to TRBJ1-6, with 9 bases identical to TRBD1. The germline gives CDR1 LGHNA, CDR2 YNFKEQ. V dropped 4 bases and J dropped 6; count of bases not matched to a gene: 4. This CDR3 region has 15 residues. CDR3 sequence (DNA): TGTGCCAGCAGCCGGGACAGGGCACGTAATTCACCCCTCCACTTT. It yields the protein CASSRDRARNSPLHF.

The chain is built from TRBV5-1 and TRBJ2-5; the match to TRBD1 covers 7 bases. Trimming took 1 base from V and 5 from J; bases not matched to a gene: 8. The CDR3 extends over 15 amino acids. Germline V gene sequence: CDR1 SGHRS, CDR2 YFSETQ. The CDR3 coding sequence is TGCGCCAGCAGCTTGATCGGGACAGTCGAGGAGACCCAGTACTTC. It encodes CASSLIGTVEETQYF.

The rearrangement links TRBV5-5 to TRBJ1-2; 7 bases line up with TRBD1. The junction had 11 bases not matched to a gene; V was cut back by 0 bases and J by 3 bases. CDR3 length: 17 residues. Germline loops: CDR1 SGHKS, CDR2 YYEKEE (reference sequence). The chain's CDR3 is CASSLAPTGHRDYGYTF. The CDR3 DNA is TGTGCCAGCAGCTTGGCCCCGACAGGGCATCGTGACTATGGCTACACCTTC.

This chain joins TRBV28 and TRBJ1-2; D may be TRBD1 (6 bases). There are 16 residues in the CDR3. Trimming pared 6 bases from V and 0 bases from J, leaving 17 bases between. Germline V gene data show CDR1 as MDHEN and CDR2 as SYDVKM. The CDR3: CASSKTRDTANYGYTF. In DNA form, the CDR3 reads TGTGCCAGCAGCAAAACCCGGGACACAGCTAACTATGGCTACACCTTC.

The chain links TRBV7-6 to TRBJ2-1; weak D call: TRBD2 (6 bases). V lost 3 bases and J 2 bases, leaving 14 bases between the germline ends. This CDR3 spans 16 amino acids. The germline V gene encodes CDR1 SGHVS and CDR2 FNYEAQ. The CDR3 nucleotides are TGTGCCAGCAGCTTGGGGCCAGCGGGCCCCTACAATGAGCAGTTCTTC. Translation gives CASSLGPAGPYNEQFF.

With respect to this clone: The same CDR3 is also encoded by other DNA sequences in this sample. The genes are TRBV11-3 and TRBJ2-1, with 9 bases identical to TRBD2. Germline values: CDR1 SGHNT, CDR2 YENEEA. J was trimmed by 4 bases and V by 7 bases; bases with no gene match: 11. This CDR3 contains 16 residues. CDR3 region: CASTHLGTSGYNEQFF. The CDR3 DNA reads as TGTGCCAGCACCCACCTCGGAACTAGCGGGTACAATGAGCAGTTCTTC.

The chain uses TRBV18 and TRBJ2-7, with D possibly matching TRBD2 (6 bases). CDR3 length: 15 amino acids. The germline V gene encodes CDR1 KGHSH and CDR2 LQKENI. V lost 1 base, J lost 0 bases, and 10 bases lay in between. CDR3 sequence: CASSPRDGSSYEQYF. For the CDR3, the DNA is TGTGCCAGCTCACCACGGGACGGGAGCTCCTACGAGCAGTACTTC.

The chain couples TRBV10-1 to TRBJ2-5; possibly TRBD1 for D (6 bases). The J call may be wrong; the DNA end is better matched by TRBJ2-7. CDR3 length equals 16 residues. Germline CDR1 is WNHNN and CDR2 is SYGVQD (reference sequence). In nucleotides, the CDR3 is TGCGCCAGCAGTGAGTACGGGACAAGATTTAACTACGAGCAGTACTTC. This encodes CASSEYGTRFNYEQYF.

This chain connects TRBV7-2 to TRBJ2-1, with D hard to call. CDR3 size: 13 residues. The germline V gene encodes CDR1 SGHTA and CDR2 FQGNSA. Trimming cost V 4 bases and J 9 bases, with 13 bases left between them. CDR3 coding DNA: TGTGCCAGCAGCTCAACCCATGGTAGTGAGCAGTTCTTC. This encodes CASSSTHGSEQFF.

The rearrangement links TRBV5-4 to TRBJ1-2; a weak D match, TRBD1 (5 bases). The V end lost 4 bases, the J end lost 2 bases, and 12 bases lay between the germline ends. There are 14 residues in the CDR3. The germline gives CDR1 SGHNT, CDR2 YYREEE (reference sequence). The CDR3 DNA reads as TGTGCCAGCAGCCAGGGAAATCGGAACTATGGCTACACCTTC. Translation gives CASSQGNRNYGYTF.

The chain carries TRBV30 and TRBJ2-3; 10 bases are a match to TRBD1. The germline gives CDR1 GTSNPN, CDR2 SVGIG (reference sequence). The CDR3 loop spans 15 amino acids. Germline trimming cut 2 bases from V and 3 bases from J; bases unmatched to any gene: 5. The CDR3 DNA reads as TGTGCCTGGAGTCCCCCGGGACAGGGGACAGATACGCAGTATTTT. Translating it yields CAWSPPGQGTDTQYF.

The chain recombines TRBV2 with TRBJ2-1, with 11 bases that match TRBD2. The CDR3 has 16 residues. Germline V gene sequence: CDR1 SNHLY, CDR2 FYNNEI. Trimming cost V 4 bases and J 4 bases; bases outside gene matches: 6. The CDR3 DNA sequence: TGTGCCAGCAGTGGTGCTTTAGCGGGGGGGTACAATGAGCAGTTCTTC. Protein sequence: CASSGALAGGYNEQFF.

The chain recombines TRBV28 with TRBJ2-7, with 12 positions matching TRBD2. Trimming removed 3 bases from V and 6 bases from J; junction bases left unmatched: 3. The CDR3 consists of 14 residues. The germline CDR1 and CDR2 sequences are MDHEN and SYDVKM. The CDR3: CASSFRLAGVEQYF. CDR3 coding DNA: TGTGCCAGCAGTTTCCGACTAGCGGGAGTCGAGCAGTACTTC.

The chain couples TRBV28 to TRBJ1-2, with 10 bases that match TRBD1. The germline CDR1 and CDR2 sequences are MDHEN and SYDVKM. Trimming removed 3 bases from V and 9 bases from J; junction bases left unmatched: 7. This CDR3 has 14 amino acids. CDR3 DNA sequence: TGTGCCAGCAGTTTGGATCTCGACAGGGGGCGCTACACCTTC. Amino acids: CASSLDLDRGRYTF.

The table lists this clone with a few counts. The chain couples TRBV6-5 to TRBJ2-7; 7 bases align to TRBD1. The CDR3 spans 15 residues. Per germline, CDR1 MNHEY and CDR2 SVGAGI. V was pared by 2 bases and J by 4 bases, with 8 bases of the junction left unmatched. Written as DNA, the CDR3 is TGTGCCAGCAGTTACAAAGGGGGCGGAACGTACGAGCAGTACTTC. As protein: CASSYKGGGTYEQYF.

This sequence joins TRBV13 and TRBJ1-2; 7 bases line up with TRBD1. The CDR3 covers 15 residues. Germline-derived CDR1 and CDR2 are PRHDT and FYEKMQ (reference sequence). The ends lost 4 bases at V and 6 bases at J; junction bases unmatched: 11. CDR3 sequence: CASSSQGLYGDGYTF. The CDR3 region has the DNA TGTGCCAGCAGCTCACAGGGGCTCTATGGAGATGGCTACACCTTC. The variable domain in full, completed from reference TRBV13 and TRBJ1-2, reads AAGVIQSPRHLIKEKRETATLKCYPIPRHDTVYWYQQGPGQDPQFLISFYEKMQSDKGSIPDRFSAQQFSDYHSELNMSSLELGDSALYFCASSSQGLYGDGYTFGSGTRLTVV.

The rearrangement links TRBV5-1 to TRBJ1-6; TRBD1 matches at 10 bases. The junction had 6 bases not matched to a gene; V was cut back by 4 bases and J by 8 bases. Germline V gene data show CDR1 as SGHRS and CDR2 as YFSETQ. The CDR3 sequence is 15 residues long. CDR3 sequence reads: CASSVDRGSYSPLHF. The CDR3 nucleotides read TGCGCCAGCAGCGTGGACAGGGGGAGTTATTCACCCCTCCACTTT.

This rearrangement joins TRBV27 to TRBJ2-5; 10 bases match TRBD2. The J call may be mistaken, given a closer DNA end match to TRBJ2-7. Germline V lookup: CDR1 MNHEY, CDR2 SMNVEV (reference sequence). The CDR3 loop spans 16 amino acids. The CDR3 nucleotides are TGTGCCAGCAGTTTTGCCAGTACTAGCGGGATATACGAGCAGTACTTC. Amino acid sequence: CASSFASTSGIYEQYF.

The chain links TRBV6-5 to TRBJ1-4; D perhaps matches TRBD1 (5 bases). The germline gives CDR1 MNHEY, CDR2 SVGAGI. V was cut by 2 bases and J by 7 bases, with 11 bases left in between. The CDR3 covers 14 residues. The DNA for the CDR3 is TGTGCCAGCAGTTACATAGGGGATGGTGAAAAACTGTTTTTT. Its translation is CASSYIGDGEKLFF.

CDR3: CVARKGQITGELFF. The DNA for the CDR3 is TGTGTCGCACGAAAGGGACAGATCACCGGGGAGCTGTTTTTT. V gene TRBV28 combines with J gene TRBJ2-2, with 7 nucleotides matching TRBD1. In germline, CDR1 is MDHEN, CDR2 SYDVKM. The CDR3 extends over 14 amino acids.